This T cell receptor (beta chain) emerged from a study of T cell responses to AZD1222 COVID-19 vaccine. Study outcomes and limitations: The span of vaccine-associated CD4 TCRs extended across spike, with dominance at 160-218 and 743-854.

The J segment lost 0 bases and the V segment lost 2 bases, leaving 4 bases of the junction unmatched. From germline, CDR1 is KGHSH and CDR2 LQKENI. This CDR3 contains 16 residues. Data came from immunoSEQ multiplex PCR; TCRdb stores just in-frame clones and leaves some out. The repertoire holds around 99,000 clones, with 80% to 95% as singletons. With regard to this clone: Its cognate antigen is unknown.

The TCR originated in an adult who received the AZD1222 COVID-19 vaccine. The specimen comprised peripheral blood, sampled 28 days after the second AZD1222 dose. The rearrangement uses TRBV18 and TRBJ2-3, with TRBD1 matching 8 bases. The CDR3 reads CASSPKTGASTDTQYF. The CDR3 DNA reads TGTGCCAGCTCACCAAAGACAGGGGCTAGCACAGATACGCAGTATTTT. The full variable domain, rest sourced from reference TRBV18 and TRBJ2-3, is NAGVMQNPRHLVRRRGQEARLRCSPMKGHSHVYWYRQLPEEGLKFMVYLQKENIIDESGMPKERFSAEFPKEGPSILRIQQVVRGDSAAYFCASSPKTGASTDTQYFGPGTRLTVL.